The TCR beta chain described here comes from a study of T cell clones after liver transplantation. Across the whole study: Tolerant meant at least one year fully off immunosuppression without liver enzymes above twice normal. Study observations and caveats: Low donor cell numbers restricted donor-reactive repertoire measurement in a couple of subjects.

Germline CDR1 reads MGHRA; CDR2 reads YSYEKL. The CDR3 runs 15 residues. Trimming shortened V by 2 bases and J by 3 bases, and 12 bases separated the two germline ends. To note about this clone: Its matching antigen is unknown.

Only in-frame clones appear in the TCRdb table, and some are missing; sequencing was by immunoSEQ multiplex PCR. Of roughly 57,000 clones listed, 71% were seen once; the top ten hold approximately 16%. V is TRBV4-1 and J is TRBJ2-3; D perhaps matches TRBD2 (7 bases). The sample consisted of CD4+ T cells from blood, taken before liver transplant. The sequence derives from a human donor who received a liver transplant. CDR3 region: CASSQKGGATDTQYF. The CDR3 bases are TGCGCCAGCAGCCAAAAAGGGGGGGCGACAGATACGCAGTATTTT.